This passage covers 21 T cell receptor beta chains from one sample sequenced in a study of blood T cell repertoires in COVID-19. TCRdb's table, derived via immunoSEQ multiplex PCR, lists solely in-frame clones and lacks some. The repertoire holds 230,000 or so clones, with 90% as singletons. The sequencing sample was made of peripheral blood. Every receptor here comes from a woman in her sixties or seventies with COVID-19, enrolled during active disease.

This chain joins TRBV19 and TRBJ1-2, with D perhaps matching TRBD1 (6 bases). V was clipped by 7 bases and J by 6 bases, with 15 bases between them. The CDR3 covers 13 residues. Germline assignment: CDR1 LNHDA and CDR2 SQIVND (reference sequence). Here the CDR3 reads CASKKGPGDGYTF. The CDR3, as DNA: TGTGCCAGTAAAAAGGGGCCAGGGGATGGCTACACCTTC.

CDR3 DNA: TGTGCCAGCAAGAGGAATCCCGTATCTGGAAACACCATATATTTT. Translating it yields CASKRNPVSGNTIYF. The chain joins TRBV11-1 to TRBJ1-3; D not resolved. V lost 7 bases to trimming and J lost 1 base, with 14 bases between them. Germline assignment: CDR1 SGHAT and CDR2 FQDESV (reference sequence). The CDR3 has 15 amino acids.

The chain's CDR3 is CASSFVGENEQFF. The DNA of the CDR3 is TGTGCCAGCAGCTTTGTAGGAGAAAATGAGCAGTTCTTC. This chain links TRBV5-5 with TRBJ2-1, with D unresolved. Trimming removed 2 bases from V and 7 bases from J, with 10 bases in between. This CDR3 region has 13 residues. Germline CDR1 and CDR2: SGHKS and YYEKEE (reference sequence).

V and J are TRBV6-5 and TRBJ2-5; TRBD2 matches 15 bases. V was pared by 2 bases and J by 5 bases, with 3 bases of the junction left unmatched. CDR1 MNHEY and CDR2 SVGAGI come from the germline V gene. There are 16 residues in the CDR3. The CDR3 here is CASSYRGLAGGETQYF. CDR3 bases: TGTGCCAGCAGTTACCGCGGACTAGCGGGGGGGGAGACCCAGTACTTC.

The chain is built from TRBV10-3 and TRBJ2-1; D may be TRBD1 (5 bases). CDR1 and CDR2 from the germline V gene are ENHRY and SYGVKD. This CDR3 is 16 amino acids long. V lost 7 bases to trimming and J lost 0 bases, with 16 bases between them. CDR3 amino acids: CAITLRPRGSYNEQFF. CDR3 coding DNA: TGTGCCATCACCCTCCGGCCAAGGGGCTCCTACAATGAGCAGTTCTTC.

The chain joins TRBV6-2 or TRBV6-3 to TRBJ2-7, with 8 bases aligning to TRBD2. CDR3 length equals 15 residues. Germline V gene lookup returns CDR1 MNHEY and CDR2 SVGEGT. Losses at the gene ends were 5 bases for V and 2 bases for J; bases not matched to a gene: 8. CDR3 residues: CASSILAGSAYEQYF. In DNA form, the CDR3 reads TGTGCCAGCAGTATATTAGCGGGGTCTGCCTACGAGCAGTACTTC.

The chain joins TRBV3-1 (or the pseudogene TRBV3-2) to TRBJ2-5, with D possibly being TRBD2 (5 bases). This CDR3 has 17 residues. Germline CDR1 LGHDT, CDR2 YNNKEL (reference sequence). The V gene lost 0 bases and the J gene lost 1 base, with 15 bases spanning the gap. CDR3 residues: CASSQDYGSSIQETQYF. CDR3 in DNA: TGTGCCAGCAGCCAAGACTACGGGTCTAGCATCCAAGAGACCCAGTACTTC.

This chain joins TRBV6-5 and TRBJ2-7; 8 bases are shared with TRBD1. With 0 bases clipped from V and 3 bases from J, the junction kept 7 bases outside the gene matches. The germline V gene encodes CDR1 MNHEY and CDR2 SVGAGI. The CDR3 loop spans 16 amino acids. CDR3 loop: CASSYSATGVSYEQYF. CDR3 coding DNA: TGTGCCAGCAGTTACTCAGCGACAGGGGTAAGCTACGAGCAGTACTTC.

With respect to this clone: The sample carries other DNA sequences with the same CDR3. The chain combines TRBV6-4 with TRBJ2-1; D may be TRBD1 (6 bases). V shed 6 bases and J shed 7 bases, with 7 bases lying between them. CDR3 length equals 11 residues. Per germline, CDR1 MRHNA and CDR2 SNTAGT. The CDR3 nucleotides read TGTGCCAGCAGCAGGGGAAATGAGCAGTTCTTC. The encoded protein is CASSRGNEQFF.

This chain joins TRBV5-1 and TRBJ2-5; D remains ambiguous. The CDR3 is 13 amino acids. Germline V gene sequence: CDR1 SGHRS, CDR2 YFSETQ. The V end lost 0 bases, the J end lost 5 bases, and 8 bases lay between the germline ends. CDR3 sequence (DNA): TGCGCCAGCAGCTTGGCGATGCGGGAGACCCAGTACTTC. As protein: CASSLAMRETQYF.

V is TRBV19 and J is TRBJ1-4; no definite D call. The germline CDR1 and CDR2 sequences are LNHDA and SQIVND (reference sequence). This CDR3 spans 15 amino acids. Trimming left V 5 bases short and J 5 bases short, with 15 bases between. DNA for the CDR3: TGTGCCAGTAGTGCCGGGGAGGCGGGGAATGAAAAACTGTTTTTT. Amino acids: CASSAGEAGNEKLFF.

Details on this clone: The same CDR3 can be traced to other DNA sequences in this sample. The chain recombines TRBV19 with TRBJ2-7, with 7 nucleotides matching TRBD1. Germline V gene sequence: CDR1 LNHDA, CDR2 SQIVND (reference sequence). The CDR3 is 14 residues long. V shed 3 bases, J shed 4 bases, and the junction held 6 bases outside the gene matches. This CDR3 reads CASSIRQGGYEQYF. CDR3 nucleotide sequence: TGTGCCAGTAGTATCAGACAGGGTGGGTACGAGCAGTACTTC. The full variable domain, in which reference TRBV19 and TRBJ2-7 provide the parts outside the CDR3, is DGGITQSPKYLFRKEGQNVTLSCEQNLNHDAMYWYRQDPGQGLRLIYYSQIVNDFQKGDIAEGYSVSREKKESFPLTVTSAQKNPTAFYLCASSIRQGGYEQYFGPGTRLTVT.

The CDR3 nucleotides read TGTGCCAGCAGGGGCGACAGGGCGGTGGATGAAAAACTGTTTTTT. As protein: CASRGDRAVDEKLFF. This chain joins TRBV7-9 and TRBJ1-4; 7 bases align to TRBD1. V trimming: 6 bases; J trimming: 6 bases; junction bases outside the gene matches: 10. CDR1 is SEHNR and CDR2 is FQNEAQ in the germline V gene (reference sequence). This CDR3 region has 15 residues.

CDR3 nucleotide sequence: TGTGCCAGTAGTAATCCAGGGGGAATCACCGGGGAGCTGTTTTTT. Protein product: CASSNPGGITGELFF. The genes are TRBV19 and TRBJ2-2; 7 bases match TRBD1. The CDR3 consists of 15 residues. Per germline, CDR1 LNHDA and CDR2 SQIVND (reference sequence). The junction had 6 bases not matched to a gene; V was cut back by 4 bases and J by 4 bases.

The chain links TRBV19 to TRBJ1-2; D gene ambiguous. Per germline, CDR1 LNHDA and CDR2 SQIVND (reference sequence). The CDR3 consists of 14 residues. V shed 2 bases and J shed 8 bases, with 15 bases lying between them. In DNA form, the CDR3 reads TGTGCCAGTAGTATACAGCCCTCAGGAGGAGGCTACACCTTC. Its translation: CASSIQPSGGGYTF.

The chain employs TRBV27 and TRBJ2-7, with 11 positions matching TRBD2. The CDR3 is made up of 14 amino acids. Germline CDR1 is MNHEY and CDR2 is SMNVEV (reference sequence). J was trimmed by 0 bases and V by 6 bases; bases with no gene match: 1. CDR3 residues: CASRLAGASYEQYF. In DNA, the CDR3 is TGTGCCAGCAGACTAGCGGGGGCCTCCTACGAGCAGTACTTC.

V gene TRBV2 combines with J gene TRBJ1-2; 7 nucleotides match TRBD1. Losses at the gene ends were 3 bases for V and 7 bases for J; bases not matched to a gene: 14. This CDR3 has 16 amino acids. CDR1 and CDR2 from the germline V gene are SNHLY and FYNNEI. The CDR3 loop reads CASSEDRSVYAGGYTF. The CDR3 bases are TGTGCCAGCAGTGAGGACAGGAGCGTGTACGCTGGTGGCTACACCTTC.

This sequence joins TRBV5-4 and TRBJ1-3; a weak D match, TRBD1 (5 bases). In germline, CDR1 is SGHNT, CDR2 YYREEE (reference sequence). V lost 3 bases, J lost 7 bases, and 17 bases lay in between. The CDR3 is 15 residues long. CDR3 nucleotides: TGTGCCAGCAGCTCGGGGGATCGAGTGGGGAACACCATATATTTT. Amino acids: CASSSGDRVGNTIYF.

The chain is built from TRBV7-2 and TRBJ2-7; D might be TRBD1 (6 bases). The length of the CDR3 is 14 residues. Germline assignment: CDR1 SGHTA and CDR2 FQGNSA. The V end lost 2 bases, the J end lost 4 bases, and 12 bases lay between the germline ends. The CDR3 DNA follows: TGTGCCAGCAGCTTATACCAGGGGCCTTACGAGCAGTACTTC. Residues: CASSLYQGPYEQYF.

The chain combines TRBV14 with TRBJ1-4; D remains unclear. Trimming left V 0 bases short and J 5 bases short, with 10 bases between. From germline, CDR1 is SGHDN and CDR2 FVKESK. CDR3 length: 15 residues. This CDR3 is CASSQELGENEKLFF. DNA for the CDR3: TGTGCCAGCAGCCAAGAACTTGGAGAAAATGAAAAACTGTTTTTT.

V and J are TRBV5-4 and TRBJ1-4; the match to TRBD1 covers 7 bases. Germline loops: CDR1 SGHNT, CDR2 YYREEE (reference sequence). The CDR3 is made up of 14 amino acids. Trimming cost V 3 bases and J 4 bases; bases outside gene matches: 3. CDR3 bases: TGTGCCAGCAGCTCCGGGACAGATAATGAAAAACTGTTTTTT. Amino acids: CASSSGTDNEKLFF.